This TCR beta chain was identified in a study of blood T cell repertoires in COVID-19. Sequencing used immunoSEQ multiplex PCR; TCRdb keeps in-frame clones, though not all of them. The sample shows tens of thousands of clones, 80% to 90% of them seen only once. Germline CDR1 reads MNHEY; CDR2 reads SVGAGI. V shed 5 bases, J shed 6 bases, and the junction held 5 bases outside the gene matches. There are 13 residues in the CDR3. The specimen was peripheral blood. This clonotype was obtained from a man between 25 and 39 years old with active or convalescent COVID-19. This chain joins TRBV6-5 and TRBJ2-7; 9 bases are shared with TRBD1. CDR3: CASSRDRVGEQYF. Here the CDR3 DNA reads TGTGCCAGCAGTAGGGACAGGGTGGGCGAGCAGTACTTC.